This TCR beta chain was captured in a study of blood T cells in healthy people across ages. Study-wide context: Capture via template switching afforded approximately one barcoded beta molecule per two T cells.

PCR was performed a second time for roughly 6 to 12 cycles using a sample-barcoded 5' primer and a J-beta primer mix. Using its own MiXCR run on the 5' RACE reads, TCRdb lists one record per CDR3 protein. The sample comprises 540,000 or so distinct CDR3 sequences, roughly 48% of which are singletons, and around 24% rests with the top ten. Sequencing input: blood. This TCR was sampled from a man older than 75 in good health.

The CDR3 nucleotides are TGCAGCGTTGCGGGGTTACCCTACAATGAGCAGTTCTTC. Protein product: CSVAGLPYNEQFF. This chain joins TRBV29-1 and TRBJ2-1; possibly TRBD2 for D (5 bases). Trimming shortened V by 4 bases and J by 2 bases, and 9 bases separated the two germline ends. Germline CDR1 is SQVTM and CDR2 is ANQGSEA. The CDR3 has 13 residues.